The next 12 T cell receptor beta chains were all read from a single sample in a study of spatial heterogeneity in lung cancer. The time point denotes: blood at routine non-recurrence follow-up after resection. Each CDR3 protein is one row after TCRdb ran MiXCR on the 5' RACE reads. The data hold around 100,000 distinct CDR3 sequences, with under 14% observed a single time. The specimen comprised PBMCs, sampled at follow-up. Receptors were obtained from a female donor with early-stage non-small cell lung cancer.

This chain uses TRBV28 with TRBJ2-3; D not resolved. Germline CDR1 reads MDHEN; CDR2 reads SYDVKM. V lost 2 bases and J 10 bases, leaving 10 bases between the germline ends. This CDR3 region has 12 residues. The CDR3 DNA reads TGTGCCAGCAGTTTAAACGAGAAGGCGCAGTATTTT. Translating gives CASSLNEKAQYF.

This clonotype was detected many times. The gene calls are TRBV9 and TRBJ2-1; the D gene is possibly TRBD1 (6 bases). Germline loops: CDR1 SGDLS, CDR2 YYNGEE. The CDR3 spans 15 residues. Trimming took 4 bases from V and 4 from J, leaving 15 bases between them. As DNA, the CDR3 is TGTGCCAGCAGCCCTCGGACAGTACGTTACAATGAGCAGTTCTTC. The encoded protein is CASSPRTVRYNEQFF.

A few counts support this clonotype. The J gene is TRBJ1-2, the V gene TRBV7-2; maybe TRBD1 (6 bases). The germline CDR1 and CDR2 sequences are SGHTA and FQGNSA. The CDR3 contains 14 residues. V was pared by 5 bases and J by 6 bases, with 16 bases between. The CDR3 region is CASSRYGTSHGYTF. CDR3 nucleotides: TGTGCCAGCAGCCGCTACGGGACATCTCATGGCTACACCTTC.

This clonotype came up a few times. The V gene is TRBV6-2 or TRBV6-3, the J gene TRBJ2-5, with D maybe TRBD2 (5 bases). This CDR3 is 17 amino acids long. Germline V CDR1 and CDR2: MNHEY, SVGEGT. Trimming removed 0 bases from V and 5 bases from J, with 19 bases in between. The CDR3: CASSYSTNSLRGETQYF. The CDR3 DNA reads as TGTGCCAGCAGTTACTCGACGAACAGCCTGAGAGGGGAGACCCAGTACTTC.

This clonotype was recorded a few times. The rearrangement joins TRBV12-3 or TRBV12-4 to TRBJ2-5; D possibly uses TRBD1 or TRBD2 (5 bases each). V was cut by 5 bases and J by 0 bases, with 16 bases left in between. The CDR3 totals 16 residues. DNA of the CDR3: TGTGCCAGCAGTCCAAGACAGCGGAGCCACCAAGAGACCCAGTACTTC. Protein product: CASSPRQRSHQETQYF.

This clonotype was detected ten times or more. The CDR3 protein is CASSQGKGGGYTF. CDR3 DNA sequence: TGTGCCAGCAGCCAAGGCAAGGGTGGCGGCTACACCTTC. V usage is TRBV3-1 and J usage is TRBJ1-2; D call uncertain. This CDR3 contains 13 residues. Deletions cut 1 base from V and 8 bases from J, with 11 bases between. The germline gives CDR1 LGHDT, CDR2 YNNKEL (reference sequence).

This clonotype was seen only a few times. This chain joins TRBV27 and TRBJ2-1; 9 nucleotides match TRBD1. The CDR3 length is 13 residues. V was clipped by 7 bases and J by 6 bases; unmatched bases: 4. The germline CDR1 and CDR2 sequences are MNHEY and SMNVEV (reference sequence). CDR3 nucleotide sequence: TGTGCCAGCACTCCGGGACAGGGCAATGAGCAGTTCTTC. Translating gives CASTPGQGNEQFF.

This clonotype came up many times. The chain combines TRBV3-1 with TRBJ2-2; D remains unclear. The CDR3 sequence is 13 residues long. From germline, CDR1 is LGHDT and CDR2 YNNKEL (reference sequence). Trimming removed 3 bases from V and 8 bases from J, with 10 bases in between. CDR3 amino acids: CASSQTQRGELFF. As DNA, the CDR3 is TGTGCCAGCAGCCAGACCCAGAGGGGGGAGCTGTTTTTT.

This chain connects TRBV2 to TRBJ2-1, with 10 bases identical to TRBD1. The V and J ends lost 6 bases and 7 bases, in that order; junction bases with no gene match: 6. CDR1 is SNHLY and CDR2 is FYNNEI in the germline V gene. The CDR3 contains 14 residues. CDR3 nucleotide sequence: TGTGCCAGCAGACGACAGGGGGCTGTGAATGAGCAGTTCTTC. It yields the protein CASRRQGAVNEQFF.

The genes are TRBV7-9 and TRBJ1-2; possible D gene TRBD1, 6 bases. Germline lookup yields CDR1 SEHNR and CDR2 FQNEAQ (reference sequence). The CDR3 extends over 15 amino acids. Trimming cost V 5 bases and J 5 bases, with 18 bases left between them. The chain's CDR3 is CASSLGRQVVYGYTF. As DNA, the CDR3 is TGTGCCAGCAGCCTCGGTCGACAGGTGGTTTATGGCTACACCTTC.

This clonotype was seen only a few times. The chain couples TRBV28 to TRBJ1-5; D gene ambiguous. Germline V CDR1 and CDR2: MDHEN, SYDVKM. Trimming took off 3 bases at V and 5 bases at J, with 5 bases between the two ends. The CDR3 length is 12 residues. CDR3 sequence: CASSFLHQPQHF. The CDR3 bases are TGTGCCAGCAGTTTTCTCCATCAGCCCCAGCATTTT. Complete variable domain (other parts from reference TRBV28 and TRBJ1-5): DVKVTQSSRYLVKRTGEKVFLECVQDMDHENMFWYRQDPGLGLRLIYFSYDVKMKEKGDIPEGYSVSREKKERFSLILESASTNQTSMYLCASSFLHQPQHFGDGTRLSIL.

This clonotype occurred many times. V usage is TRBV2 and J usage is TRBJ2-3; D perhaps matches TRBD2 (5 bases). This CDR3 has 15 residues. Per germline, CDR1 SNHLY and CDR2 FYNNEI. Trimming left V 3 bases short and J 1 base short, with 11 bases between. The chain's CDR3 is CASSDGLRGTDTQYF. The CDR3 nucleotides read TGTGCCAGCAGTGATGGACTCCGGGGCACAGATACGCAGTATTTT.